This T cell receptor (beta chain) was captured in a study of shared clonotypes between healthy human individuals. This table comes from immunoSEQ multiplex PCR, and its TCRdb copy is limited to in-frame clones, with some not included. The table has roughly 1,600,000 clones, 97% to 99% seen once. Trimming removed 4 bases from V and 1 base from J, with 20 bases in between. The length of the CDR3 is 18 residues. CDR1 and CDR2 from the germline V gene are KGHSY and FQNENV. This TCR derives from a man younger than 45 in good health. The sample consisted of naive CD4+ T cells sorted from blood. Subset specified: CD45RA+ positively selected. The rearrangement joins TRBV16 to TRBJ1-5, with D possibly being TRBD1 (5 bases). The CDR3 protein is CASSRTPSGIVSNQPQHF. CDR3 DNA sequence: TGTGCCAGCAGCCGCACACCATCAGGGATCGTGAGCAATCAGCCCCAGCATTTT.